This TCR beta chain was documented in a study of blood T cell repertoires in COVID-19. Background on the study: COVID-19 samples from acute and convalescent phases originated in the United States, Italy and Spain. PBMCs, B-cell-depleted T cells, or T cells were the source of the cDNA or gDNA that made up the material.

As originally analysed: Reference gene primer amplification gave estimated nucleated cell counts. Profiling relied on immunoSEQ multiplex PCR, and the TCRdb table lists in-frame clones only, not all of them. D and trimming were read from the DNA, whereas the V and J calls and clone size are those reported in that table. Among approximately 280,000 clones listed, 80% to 90% were seen once. V lost 3 bases to trimming and J lost 2 bases, with 17 bases between them. Looked up from germline, CDR1 is SGHNT and CDR2 is YENEEA. The CDR3 sequence is 16 residues long. The chain recombines TRBV11-3 with TRBJ2-7; tentative D call: TRBD2 (7 bases). What was sequenced was peripheral blood. The source is a woman in her 70s with acute or convalescent COVID-19. The CDR3 bases are TGTGCCAGCAGCTTCACAGGGAGGGGGGCTCCCTACGAGCAGTACTTC. Translation gives CASSFTGRGAPYEQYF.